The next 8 T cell receptor beta chains were all read from a single sample in a study of blood T cell repertoires in COVID-19. This table comes from immunoSEQ multiplex PCR, and its TCRdb copy is limited to in-frame clones, with some not included. The sample has hundreds of thousands of clones, roughly four fifths seen once. The source material was peripheral blood. All receptors derive from an elderly man with acute or convalescent COVID-19.

The chain is built from TRBV5-1 and TRBJ2-7; 9 bases align to TRBD1. CDR1 and CDR2 (germline): SGHRS, YFSETQ. With 4 bases clipped from V and 7 bases from J, the junction kept 9 bases outside the gene matches. The CDR3 covers 14 residues. Written as DNA, the CDR3 is TGCGCCAGCAGCGCGGGACAGGGTGTCCGAGAGCAGTACTTC. Translating gives CASSAGQGVREQYF.

The chain carries TRBV18 and TRBJ2-7; TRBD1 agrees at 9 bases. Per the germline V gene, CDR1 is KGHSH and CDR2 is LQKENI. Losses at the gene ends were 3 bases for V and 5 bases for J; bases not matched to a gene: 8. The CDR3 covers 15 residues. The CDR3: CASSPGTGSSHEQYF. The CDR3 nucleotides read TGTGCCAGCTCACCCGGGACAGGGTCATCCCACGAGCAGTACTTC.

This chain joins TRBV21-1 and TRBJ2-7; the D call of TRBD2 is as the table states it, not checked on the DNA. TRBV21-1 corresponds to a pseudogene. CDR3 length: 16 residues. CDR3 sequence (DNA): TGTGCCAGCACCCCGAGGGAGCCTTTCTCCGTCTACGAGCAGTACTTC. It is translated as CASTPREPFSVYEQYF.

The V and J genes are TRBV3-1 (or the pseudogene TRBV3-2) and TRBJ2-5; 7 bases align to TRBD1. The J segment lost 0 bases and the V segment lost 4 bases, leaving 5 bases of the junction unmatched. Germline V gene lookup returns CDR1 LGHDT and CDR2 YNNKEL (reference sequence). The CDR3 has 15 residues. This chain's CDR3 is CASSLRGLNQETQYF. In DNA form, the CDR3 reads TGTGCCAGCAGCCTAAGGGGGCTGAACCAAGAGACCCAGTACTTC.

V is TRBV2 and J is TRBJ2-4, with 7 positions matching TRBD1. The CDR3 has 14 residues. V lost 6 bases and J lost 5; bases outside the gene matches: 7. Germline assignment: CDR1 SNHLY and CDR2 FYNNEI. CDR3 residues: CASSYRGRENIQYF. As DNA, the CDR3 is TGTGCCAGCAGCTACAGGGGACGCGAAAACATTCAGTACTTC.

This rearrangement joins TRBV7-3 to TRBJ2-1; TRBD2 agrees at 7 bases. V was pared by 3 bases and J by 4 bases, with 12 bases of the junction left unmatched. CDR1 SGHTA and CDR2 FQGTGA come from the germline V gene. This CDR3 is built from 17 residues. The CDR3 protein is CASSFTPGTNLYNEQFF. CDR3 in DNA: TGTGCCAGCAGCTTTACCCCCGGGACTAACCTTTACAATGAGCAGTTCTTC.

With regard to this clone: This sample includes further DNA sequences coding for the same CDR3. V gene TRBV6-5 combines with J gene TRBJ1-5; no clear D gene. CDR3 length: 13 residues. V shed 0 bases and J shed 3 bases, with 3 bases lying between them. Looked up from germline, CDR1 is MNHEY and CDR2 is SVGAGI. CDR3 loop: CASSYSLNQPQHF. CDR3 coding DNA: TGTGCCAGCAGTTACTCCCTCAATCAGCCCCAGCATTTT.

V gene TRBV3-1 (or the pseudogene TRBV3-2) combines with J gene TRBJ1-1, with 7 nucleotides matching TRBD1. The CDR3 runs to 16 residues. After removal of 2 bases from V and 5 bases from J, the junction contained 11 bases not matched to a gene. CDR1 is LGHDT and CDR2 is YNNKEL in the germline V gene (reference sequence). CDR3 bases: TGTGCCAGCAGCCAACCCCTCCACAGGGGTGGAACTGAAGCTTTCTTT. Amino acid sequence: CASSQPLHRGGTEAFF.